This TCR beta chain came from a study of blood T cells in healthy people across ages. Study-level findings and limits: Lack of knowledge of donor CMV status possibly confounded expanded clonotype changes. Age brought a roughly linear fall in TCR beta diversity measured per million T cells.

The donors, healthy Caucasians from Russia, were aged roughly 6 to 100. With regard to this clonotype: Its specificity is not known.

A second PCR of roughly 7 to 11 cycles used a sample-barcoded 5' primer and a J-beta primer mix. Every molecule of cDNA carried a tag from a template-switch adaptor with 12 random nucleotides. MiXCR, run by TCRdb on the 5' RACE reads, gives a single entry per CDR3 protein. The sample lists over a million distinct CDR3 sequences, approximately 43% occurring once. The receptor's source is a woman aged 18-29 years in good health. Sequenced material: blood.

The CDR3 sequence: CSARELGYNEQFF. CDR3 DNA: TGCAGTGCTAGAGAGCTGGGCTACAATGAGCAGTTCTTC. V and J are TRBV20-1 and TRBJ2-1; D unresolved. The CDR3 has 13 amino acids. Germline CDR1 and CDR2: DFQATT and SNEGSKA (reference sequence). The V end lost 0 bases, the J end lost 3 bases, and 6 bases lay between the germline ends.